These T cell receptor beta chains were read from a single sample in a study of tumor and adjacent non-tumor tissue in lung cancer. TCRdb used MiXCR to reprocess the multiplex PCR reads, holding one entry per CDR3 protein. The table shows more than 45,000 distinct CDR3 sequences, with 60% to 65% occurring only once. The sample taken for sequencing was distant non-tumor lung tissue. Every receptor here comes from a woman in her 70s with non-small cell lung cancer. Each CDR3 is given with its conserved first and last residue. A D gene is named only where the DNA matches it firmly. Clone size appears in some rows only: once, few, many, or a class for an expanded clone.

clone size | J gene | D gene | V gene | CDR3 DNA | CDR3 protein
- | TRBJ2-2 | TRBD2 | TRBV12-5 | TGTACTTGTGGTTTGCAAGCCGGGGGGATCGGGGAGCTGTTTTTT | CTCGLQAGGIGELFF
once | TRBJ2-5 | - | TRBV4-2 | TGTACCAGCAGTCAAGTCTCGGCGGATGGCCAGGAGACCCAGTACTTC | CTSSQVSADGQETQYF
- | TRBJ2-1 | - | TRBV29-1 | TGCAGCGTAAAACAGCAGGGCATAAACGAACAGTTCTTC | CSVKQQGINEQFF
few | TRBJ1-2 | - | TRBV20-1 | TGCAGTGCTAGGAAGCTCACGTTTGTTGGCTACACCTTC | CSARKLTFVGYTF
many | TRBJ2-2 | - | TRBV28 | TGTGCCAGCAGGGATAGGGAATTCACCGGGGAGCTGTTTTTT | CASRDREFTGELFF
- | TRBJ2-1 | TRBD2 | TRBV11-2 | TGTGCCAGCAGCAAAGGGACTAGCGGGAGCCCACCTGATATAACCAATGAGCAGTTCTTC | CASSKGTSGSPPDITNEQFF
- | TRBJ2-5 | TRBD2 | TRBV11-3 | TGTGCCAGCAACCTATCACTAGCGGGAATATCAGAGACCCAGTACTTC | CASNLSLAGISETQYF
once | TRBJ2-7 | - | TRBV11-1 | TGTGCAGGCAGCTTCGAAGCGGGTCGGCACGAGCAGTACTTC | CAGSFEAGRHEQYF
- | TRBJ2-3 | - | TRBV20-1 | TGCAGTGCTAGCCCGGCAGTGGGAGTGGGAGTTACGCAGTATTTT | CSASPAVGVGVTQYF
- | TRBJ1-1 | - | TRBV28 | TGTGCCAGCAGTGAACAAGTGAACACTGGAGCTTTCTTT | CASSEQVNTGAFF
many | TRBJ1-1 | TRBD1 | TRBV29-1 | TGCAGCGACACGGGACAGGGTTACACTGAAGCTTTCTTT | CSDTGQGYTEAFF
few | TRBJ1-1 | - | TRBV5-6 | TGTGCCAGCAGCTTATACATGAGGACTGAAGCTTTCTTT | CASSLYMRTEAFF
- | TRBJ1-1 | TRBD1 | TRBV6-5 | TGTACCAGCAGTTCACAGGGGGCTATTAAGACTGAAGCTTTCTTT | CTSSSQGAIKTEAFF
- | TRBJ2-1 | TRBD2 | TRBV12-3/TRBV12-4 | TGTTCCAGCAGCCCAAGGACTAGCGGGAGGAGAGATGAGCAGTTCTTC | CSSSPRTSGRRDEQFF
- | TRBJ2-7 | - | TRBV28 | TGTACCAGCAGTCCACGCGAGCGGAGATACGAGCAGTACTTC | CTSSPRERRYEQYF
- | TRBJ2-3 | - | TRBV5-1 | TGTGCCAGCAGCTTGATGACAGATATGCAGTTTTTT | CASSLMTDMQFF
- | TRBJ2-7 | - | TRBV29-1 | TGCAGCGTCCACGGGCTGGGGGCGTTCACCTACGAGCAGTGCTTC | CSVHGLGAFTYEQCF
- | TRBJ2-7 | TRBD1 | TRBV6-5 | TGTACCAGCAGTCCTCTCCGGGACAGTAAACCCTACGAGCATTACTTC | CTSSPLRDSKPYEHYF
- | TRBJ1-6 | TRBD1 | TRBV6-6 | TGTGCCAGTAGTTGGACAGGGGGCTATAATTCACCCTTCCACTTT | CASSWTGGYNSPFHF
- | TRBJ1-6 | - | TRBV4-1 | TGCGCCATCAGCACACGGGACGATGGTTCACCCCTCTACTTT | CAISTRDDGSPLYF
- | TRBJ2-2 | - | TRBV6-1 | TGTGCCAGCAGTGGAAGATGGGACCGGACCACCGGGGAGCTGTTTTTT | CASSGRWDRTTGELFF
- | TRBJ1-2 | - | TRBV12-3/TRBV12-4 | TGTGCCATCTTAGCTGTCGGGGATGGCTACACCTTT | CAILAVGDGYTF
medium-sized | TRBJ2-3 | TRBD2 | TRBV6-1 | TGTGCCAGCAGCGCAACCAGACTAGCGGGAGTTAATGCAGATACGCAGTATTTT | CASSATRLAGVNADTQYF
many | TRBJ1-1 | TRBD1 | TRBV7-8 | TGTGCCAGCAGCCCAGGGACAGGGGGCGGCACTGAAGCTTTCTTT | CASSPGTGGGTEAFF
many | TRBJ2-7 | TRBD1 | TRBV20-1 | TGCAGTGCTAGGGGGACAGTAGGGAAATACGAGCAGTACTTC | CSARGTVGKYEQYF
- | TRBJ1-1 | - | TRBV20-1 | TGCAGTACTAGTTTCGTTGGGGGAAACATTGAAGCTTTCTTT | CSTSFVGGNIEAFF
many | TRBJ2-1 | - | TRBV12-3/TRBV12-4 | TGTGCCAGCAGTTTAGAGGACCCCGCCTACAATGAGCAGTTCTTC | CASSLEDPAYNEQFF
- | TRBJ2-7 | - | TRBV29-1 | TGCACCGTTGGACGGCTAGCAGACGAGCAGTACTTC | CTVGRLADEQYF
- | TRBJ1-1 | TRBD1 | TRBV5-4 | TGTGCCAGCATCCGTATTCCGGGACAGGGTGTTACAGAAGCTTTCTTT | CASIRIPGQGVTEAFF
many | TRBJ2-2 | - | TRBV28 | TGTGCCAGCAGCAAGGACAGCACCGGGGAGCTGTTTTTT | CASSKDSTGELFF
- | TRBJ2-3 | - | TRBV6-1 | TGTGCCAGCAGTGAGTATAGCAGGGCCTATAGCAATCAGCCACAGTATTTT | CASSEYSRAYSNQPQYF
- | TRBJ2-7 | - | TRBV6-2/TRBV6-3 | TGTGCCAACAGTCCCTCCTACGTGCAGTACTTC | CANSPSYVQYF
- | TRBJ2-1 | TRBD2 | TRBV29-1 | TGCAGCTCTAACGAAGCGGGAGAGATTGGCTTC | CSSNEAGEIGF
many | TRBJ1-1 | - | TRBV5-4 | TGTGCCAGCAGCTTACCAACCTCCCAGAACACTGAAGCTTTCTTT | CASSLPTSQNTEAFF
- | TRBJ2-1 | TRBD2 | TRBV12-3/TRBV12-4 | TGTGCCAACAGCCCAACCGGGACTAGCTTATATAATGAGCAGTTCTTC | CANSPTGTSLYNEQFF
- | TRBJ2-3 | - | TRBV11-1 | TGTGTCAGCAGCCCGCATGTAGATACGCAGTATTTT | CVSSPHVDTQYF
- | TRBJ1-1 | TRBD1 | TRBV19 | TGTGCTAGTAGTTTTCCGGGACAGGGGGACACTGAAGCTTTCTTT | CASSFPGQGDTEAFF
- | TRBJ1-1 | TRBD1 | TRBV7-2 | TGTGCCAGTAGCCTTACAGGGGGCACTGAAGCTTTCTTT | CASSLTGGTEAFF
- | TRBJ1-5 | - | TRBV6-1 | TGTGCTAGCATTCTCCAGGGGAGGCAGCCCCAGCACTTT | CASILQGRQPQHF
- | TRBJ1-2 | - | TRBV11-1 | TGTGCCAGCAGTCATTCGGGCGTTGGCTATCTCTACACCTTC | CASSHSGVGYLYTF
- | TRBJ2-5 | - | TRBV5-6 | TGTGCCAGCAGCCGGACTGGGACGGGAAAGTATTTCGCCCAGTACTTC | CASSRTGTGKYFAQYF
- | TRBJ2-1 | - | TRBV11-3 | TGTGCCGGCAGCTTAGCCCTAGCGAGCCTGTACAATGAGCTGTTCTTC | CAGSLALASLYNELFF
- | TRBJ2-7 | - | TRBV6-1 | TGTGTCAGCACCAAAGGGGACGGCACGGGGGAGCAGTACTTC | CVSTKGDGTGEQYF
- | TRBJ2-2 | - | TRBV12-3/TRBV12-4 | TGTGCCAACAGTTGGAGTAGCGCATACACGAACACCGGGGAGCTGTTTTTT | CANSWSSAYTNTGELFF
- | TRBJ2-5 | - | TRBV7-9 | TGTGCCAGCAGCCGAACGGCAGGGGTTCAAGAGACCCAGTACTTC | CASSRTAGVQETQYF
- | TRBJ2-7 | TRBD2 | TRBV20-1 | TGCAGTGCTCCAGTTAGCGGGAGTATATCATACGAGCAGTACTTC | CSAPVSGSISYEQYF
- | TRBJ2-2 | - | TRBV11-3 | TGTGCCATCAGCCCCCATCAATCGACATCGATCACCGGGGAGCCGTTTTTT | CAISPHQSTSITGEPFF
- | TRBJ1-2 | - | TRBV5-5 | TGTGCCTGCAGCTTTGCCGGGACTAAGCTCTATGGCTACAGCTTC | CACSFAGTKLYGYSF
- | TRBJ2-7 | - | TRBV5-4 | TGTGCCAGCATCAGCGGACTGGCGGGATTGGTCTTCTACGAGCAGTACTTC | CASISGLAGLVFYEQYF
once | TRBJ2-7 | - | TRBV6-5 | TGTGCCAGCAGTCCTCTCCGGAACAGTAAACCCTACGAGCAGTATTTC | CASSPLRNSKPYEQYF
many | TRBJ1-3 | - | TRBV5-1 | TGCGCCAGCAGCTTCGACTCTGGAAACACCATATATTTT | CASSFDSGNTIYF
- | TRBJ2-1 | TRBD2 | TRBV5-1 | TGCACCAGCAGCCCAGGGACTAGCGGGAGGGCCGGTAAGCAGTTCTTC | CTSSPGTSGRAGKQFF
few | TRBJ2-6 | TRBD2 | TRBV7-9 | TGTGTCACCAACGGGCCTAGCGGTTACTCTGGGGCCAACGTCCTGACTTTC | CVTNGPSGYSGANVLTF
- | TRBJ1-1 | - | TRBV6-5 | TGTGCCGCACGTGCGGTCGGGTCTGAAGCTATCTTT | CAARAVGSEAIF
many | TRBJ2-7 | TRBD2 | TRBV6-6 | TGTGCCAGCAGTAACCCCGGGACTAGCGTAGGGGAGCAGTACTTC | CASSNPGTSVGEQYF
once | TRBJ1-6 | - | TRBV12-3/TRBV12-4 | TGTGCCAACAGTTTCGGCAACCATAATTCACCCCTCCACTTT | CANSFGNHNSPLHF
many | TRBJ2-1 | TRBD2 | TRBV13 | TGTGCCAGCAGCTTATTCGGGGAGGGCTCCTACAATGAGCAGTTCTTC | CASSLFGEGSYNEQFF